A selection of T cell receptor beta chains follows, all from one sample in a study of cytomegalovirus exposure and HLA in healthy donors. Data came from immunoSEQ multiplex PCR; TCRdb stores just in-frame clones and leaves some out. In the table there are about 110,000 clones, roughly 69% of which are singletons. The sample was PBMCs. The source is a woman aged 70-85 years in good health and CMV-seropositive. Both conserved end residues are part of each CDR3. The order of the fields is J gene, V gene, clone size, D gene, CDR3 DNA, CDR3 protein. The D gene is left open where the match is weak. Clone size appears in some rows only: once, few, many, or a class for an expanded clone.

>TRBJ2-5|TRBV7-2|NA|TRBD2
TGTGCCAGCAGCTTTCTAGCGGGGGGGCCTGGGGAGACCCAGTACTTC
CASSFLAGGPGETQYF
>TRBJ2-3|TRBV18|NA|NA
TGTGCCAGCTCTCACCTATTTCTTAGGCAGGGACAAGATACGCAGTATTTT
CASSHLFLRQGQDTQYF
>TRBJ1-2|TRBV5-4|NA|NA
TGTGCCAGCAGCCCGGGTGCAGCAGCTAACTATGGCTACACCTTC
CASSPGAAANYGYTF
>TRBJ1-3|TRBV30|NA|TRBD1
TGTGCCTGGAGCCCGGGACAGGTATCCGGAAACACCATATATTTT
CAWSPGQVSGNTIYF
>TRBJ1-4|TRBV19|NA|TRBD1
TGTGCCAGTAGTATTATGGGACAGTCTAATGAAAAACTGTTTTTT
CASSIMGQSNEKLFF
>TRBJ2-7|TRBV5-1|NA|NA
TGCGCCAGCAGCTCCCGGGAGGAGCAGTACTTC
CASSSREEQYF
>TRBJ1-5|TRBV6-1|few|NA
TGTGCCAGCAGTGAAGTGACGGGTAGCAATCAGCCCCAGCATTTT
CASSEVTGSNQPQHF
>TRBJ1-2|TRBV4-3|NA|NA
TGCGCCAGCAGCCAAAAGGGGTCTACTAACTATGGCTACACCTTC
CASSQKGSTNYGYTF
>TRBJ1-5|TRBV19|few|TRBD1
TGTGCCAGTAGGGGGCCCGGACAGGGGTTCGGGCAGCCCCAGCATTTT
CASRGPGQGFGQPQHF
>TRBJ1-2|TRBV5-1|few|NA
TGCGCCAGCAGCTCCCGGACAGATAACTATGGCTACACCTTC
CASSSRTDNYGYTF
>TRBJ2-7|TRBV5-1|NA|NA
TGCGCCAGCTCTCCCCTCGAGCAGTACTTC
CASSPLEQYF
>TRBJ2-2|TRBV7-2|once|TRBD1
TGTGCCAGCAGCACCCCCGACAGGGGGACCGGGGAGCTGTTTTTT
CASSTPDRGTGELFF
>TRBJ2-5|TRBV5-1|NA|TRBD2
TGCGCCAGCAGCTCGGGACTAGCAGGAGAGACCCAGTACTTC
CASSSGLAGETQYF
>TRBJ2-7|TRBV2|NA|NA
TGTGCCAGCAGGGGGCAGACCACCTACGAGCAGTACTTC
CASRGQTTYEQYF
>TRBJ2-3|TRBV5-1|few|NA
TGCGCCAGCAGCCGAGGGGGGGGGAACACAGATACGCAGTATTTT
CASSRGGGNTDTQYF
>TRBJ1-2|TRBV6-1|NA|TRBD1
TGTGCCAGCAGTGAAACGGGACAGGGTACCTATGGCTACACCTTC
CASSETGQGTYGYTF
>TRBJ1-6|TRBV27|NA|TRBD1
TGTGCCAGCAGTATCGAAGCCAGGGGGCGTCCTACACCCCTCCACTTT
CASSIEARGRPTPLHF
>TRBJ2-5|TRBV9|few|NA
TGTGCCAGCAGCGTAGACCCGGGGAGGGCAGGGGGCTTGGGGACCCAGTACTTC
CASSVDPGRAGGLGTQYF
>TRBJ1-1|TRBV28|NA|NA
TGTGCCAGCAGTGTCATCAACACTGAAGCTTTCTTT
CASSVINTEAFF
>TRBJ1-1|TRBV30|NA|TRBD1
TGTGCCTGTCCCGGGACAGCGAACACTGAAGCTTTCTTT
CACPGTANTEAFF
>TRBJ2-3|TRBV9|NA|NA
TGTGCCAGCAGCGTAGCTACAGGGACAGATACGCAGTATTTT
CASSVATGTDTQYF
>TRBJ1-5|TRBV20-1|NA|NA
TGCAGTGCCCACGTAGCCCAGCCCCAGCATTTT
CSAHVAQPQHF
>TRBJ1-1|TRBV12-5|once|NA
TGTGCTAGTGTGTCCCAGGGTGGGATATCAACTGAAGCTTTCTTT
CASVSQGGISTEAFF
>TRBJ2-5|TRBV30|NA|NA
TGTGCCTGGAATGCACAGCAAGAGACCCAGTACTTC
CAWNAQQETQYF
>TRBJ1-2|TRBV7-2|NA|NA
TGTGCCAGCAGCTTAGCTTTTGGGCAGTCCTATGGCTACACCTTC
CASSLAFGQSYGYTF
>TRBJ1-2|TRBV4-3|NA|NA
TGCGCCAGCAGCCAAGATATCGGCCTAACGGGGGGCTACACCTTC
CASSQDIGLTGGYTF
>TRBJ2-2|TRBV20-1|NA|NA
TGCAGTGCTAGGGGCCCCGGGGAGCTGTTTTTT
CSARGPGELFF
>TRBJ2-5|TRBV10-3|NA|TRBD2
TGTGCCATCAGTGCTACTAGCGCGGAGCCCCAGTACTTC
CAISATSAEPQYF
>TRBJ1-2|TRBV7-2|NA|TRBD1
TGTGCCAGCAGCCTCCAGGGACAGAACTATGGCTACACCTTC
CASSLQGQNYGYTF